This TCR beta chain was sequenced in a study of sequential checkpoint blockade in melanoma. This CDR3 contains 16 residues. The V segment lost 1 base and the J segment 2 bases; nucleotides outside the gene matches: 4. Germline values: CDR1 SGHRS, CDR2 YFSETQ. The method was immunoSEQ multiplex PCR; TCRdb's version includes in-frame clones alone and lacks a portion of them. Of over 15,000 clones in the sample, about 83% were seen once. Stated treatment: randomized to nivolumab then ipilimumab (arm A) or the reverse (arm B). Patients had received no earlier DNA-damaging chemotherapy. Sequencing used CD8+ T cells sorted from blood (inferred from file names), obtained from a patient given nivolumab and ipilimumab in sequence. The chain uses TRBV5-1 and TRBJ2-2, with 8 positions matching TRBD1. The TCR sequence derives from a human donor with melanoma. CDR3 DNA sequence: TGCGCCAGCAGCTTGTGGGCAGGGGGCAACACCGGGGAGCTGTTTTTT. Protein product: CASSLWAGGNTGELFF.